This T cell receptor (beta chain) was recovered during a study of T cell changes during pregnancy in multiple sclerosis. The assay was immunoSEQ multiplex PCR, and TCRdb's table has in-frame clones only and misses some. The sample shows 40,000 or so clones, around nine tenths of them seen only once. CDR3 length: 17 amino acids. Germline CDR1 KGHSH, CDR2 LQKENI. V lost 7 bases, J lost 1 base, and 13 bases stayed unmatched. Sequencing used peripheral blood, obtained in the third trimester of pregnancy. The receptor was isolated from a female donor in good health, enrolled as a control in a pregnancy study. V gene TRBV18 combines with J gene TRBJ1-2, with 9 positions matching TRBD1. This CDR3 is CASLDPGQGTSNYGYTF. CDR3 nucleotide sequence: TGTGCCAGCTTAGATCCGGGACAGGGTACGAGTAACTATGGCTACACCTTC.